The T cell receptor (beta chain) under discussion was sequenced for a study of T cells in Graves' hyperthyroidism and ophthalmopathy. The V gene lost 4 bases and the J gene lost 1 base, with 13 bases spanning the gap. CDR1 and CDR2 from the germline V gene are MDHEN and SYDVKM. This CDR3 has 15 amino acids. On the basis of clinical symptoms, serum thyroxine and TRAb, thyroid ultrasound and orbital computed tomography, diagnoses were made. Isolation of PBMCs was performed on 8.5 to 10 ml fresh peripheral blood. Authors of the study amplified TCR beta CDR3 regions from RNA transcripts. During a first-round RT-PCR of the TCR CDR3, the HTBI primer set was used. TCRdb itself ran the multiplex PCR reads through MiXCR, one entry per CDR3 protein. Altogether about 350,000 distinct CDR3 sequences are present, approximately 15% being singletons, with the ten largest covering around 25%. This clonotype turned up a few times.

The rearrangement links TRBV28 to TRBJ1-1; no definite D call. This clonotype was obtained from a young woman with Graves' hyperthyroidism. Sequencing used blood. For the CDR3, the DNA is TGTGCCAGCAGTTCTCCCCTTCTGACGAACACTGAAGCTTTCTTT. Residues: CASSSPLLTNTEAFF.